Listed below are T cell receptor beta chains from one sample, sequenced in a study of response to subunit inactivated influenza vaccine. A single record per CDR3 protein comes from TCRdb applying MiXCR to the RT-PCR reads. In the table there are about 650,000 distinct CDR3 sequences, 14% of which are singletons. The source material was PBMCs from blood, sampled 14 to 15 days before vaccination. The receptors shown here come from a man aged 50-60 years who received an inactivated influenza vaccine. Each CDR3 is given with its conserved first and last residue. Each record gives: D gene, V gene, J gene, clone size, CDR3 protein, CDR3 DNA. The D gene is left open where the match is weak. Some rows have no size entry. The others give once, few or many, or a class for an expanded clone.

>.|TRBV7-2|TRBJ2-2|many
CASSQQGPNTGELFF
TGTGCCAGCAGCCAACAAGGCCCGAACACCGGGGAGCTGTTTTTT
>.|TRBV6-2/TRBV6-3|TRBJ2-3|few
CASNRGTSTDTQYF
TGTGCCAGCAATCGGGGGACGAGCACAGATACGCAGTATTTT
>TRBD1|TRBV10-3|TRBJ1-5|.
CAISWGQGYDQPQHF
TGTGCCATCAGCTGGGGACAGGGTTACGATCAGCCCCAGCATTTT
>.|TRBV5-1|TRBJ2-5|many
CASSLAAAQETQYF
TGCGCCAGCAGCTTGGCGGCAGCACAAGAGACCCAGTACTTC
>.|TRBV4-3|TRBJ2-7|.
CASSQDRGGPYEQYF
TGCGCCAGCAGCCAAGATCGGGGTGGCCCCTACGAGCAGTACTTC
>TRBD1|TRBV18|TRBJ2-7|few
CASSPRTGAEQYF
TGTGCCAGCTCACCCAGGACAGGGGCCGAGCAGTACTTC
>TRBD1|TRBV12-5|TRBJ2-7|.
CASGLYPRTGGSTSHEQYF
TGTGCTAGTGGTTTGTACCCCAGGACAGGGGGCAGTACGTCCCACGAGCAGTACTTC
>.|TRBV6-2/TRBV6-3|TRBJ1-5|few
CASSYGQGSAQPQHF
TGTGCCAGCAGTTACGGGCAGGGGAGCGCTCAGCCCCAGCATTTT
>TRBD2|TRBV11-1|TRBJ2-1|many
CASSFRPSGTGYNEQFF
TGTGCCAGCAGCTTCCGCCCTAGCGGGACGGGGTATAATGAGCAGTTCTTC
>TRBD2|TRBV9|TRBJ2-1|.
CASSENRDYDYNEQFF
TGTGCCAGCAGCGAAAACCGGGACTACGACTACAATGAGCAGTTCTTC
>.|TRBV29-1|TRBJ1-1|few
CSAEGVEMNTEAFF
TGCAGCGCCGAGGGAGTCGAGATGAACACTGAAGCTTTCTTT
>.|TRBV5-6|TRBJ2-7|few
CASSWEGAYEQYF
TGTGCCAGCAGCTGGGAAGGGGCCTACGAGCAGTACTTC
>.|TRBV6-2/TRBV6-3|TRBJ2-7|few
CASSPFRGASASYEQYF
TGTGCCAGCAGTCCCTTCAGAGGGGCTAGCGCGTCCTACGAGCAGTACTTC
>TRBD1|TRBV19|TRBJ2-4|.
CASSGGQGKNIQYF
TGTGCCAGTAGCGGGGGACAGGGCAAAAACATTCAGTACTTC
>.|TRBV5-4|TRBJ2-3|.
CASSLVGRDTQYF
TGTGCCAGCAGCTTGGTAGGGAGAGATACGCAGTATTTT
>.|TRBV5-5|TRBJ2-7|few
CASSPQGLWEQYF
TGTGCCAGCAGTCCTCAGGGTTTATGGGAGCAGTACTTC
>.|TRBV3-1|TRBJ2-7|few
CASSRLQGDEQYF
TGTGCCAGCAGCCGTTTACAGGGTGACGAGCAGTACTTC
>.|TRBV4-2|TRBJ2-7|.
CASSTGSGQSYEQYF
TGTGCCAGCAGCACTGGCTCCGGGCAGTCCTACGAGCAGTACTTC
>.|TRBV5-6|TRBJ2-1|.
CASTRGLHNEQFF
TGTGCCAGCACTCGGGGGTTGCACAATGAGCAGTTCTTC
>.|TRBV4-2|TRBJ2-5|.
CASSQPKYQETQYF
TGTGCCAGCAGCCAGCCTAAGTACCAAGAGACCCAGTACTTC
>.|TRBV4-1|TRBJ2-1|few
CASSQDSQGRGYNEQFF
TGCGCCAGCAGCCAAGATTCCCAGGGGCGAGGGTACAATGAGCAGTTCTTC
>.|TRBV12-3/TRBV12-4|TRBJ2-3|.
CASSFSGSGTDTQYF
TGTGCCAGCAGTTTCTCAGGGTCGGGCACAGATACGCAGTATTTT
>.|TRBV11-2|TRBJ1-6|.
CASSSSRENSPLHF
TGTGCCAGCAGCTCGAGTCGGGAGAATTCACCCCTCCACTTT
>TRBD1|TRBV15|TRBJ1-3|many
CATSRGQGAAGNTIYF
TGTGCCACCAGCCGTGGACAGGGGGCTGCTGGAAACACCATATATTTT
>.|TRBV5-8|TRBJ1-5|few
CASSGMGGGRGNQPQHF
TGTGCCAGCAGCGGGATGGGTGGAGGTCGGGGCAATCAGCCCCAGCATTTT
>.|TRBV7-9|TRBJ2-3|few
CASSLGTRVAHTDTQYF
TGTGCCAGCAGCTTAGGAACCAGGGTTGCCCACACAGATACGCAGTATTTT
>.|TRBV28|TRBJ2-1|.
CASSPAGESRYNEQFF
TGTGCCAGCAGTCCCGCAGGGGAGTCCCGTTACAATGAGCAGTTCTTC
>.|TRBV9|TRBJ2-7|once
CASSVAAGPSYEQYF
TGTGCCAGCAGCGTAGCGGCAGGGCCCTCCTACGAGCAGTACTTC
>.|TRBV2|TRBJ1-4|.
CASSWGRGNEKLFF
TGTGCCAGCAGTTGGGGGAGAGGGAATGAAAAACTGTTTTTT
>TRBD1|TRBV2|TRBJ1-6|few
CASREQTGWGSPLHF
TGTGCCAGCAGAGAGCAGACAGGGTGGGGTTCACCCCTCCACTTT
>.|TRBV12-3/TRBV12-4|TRBJ1-3|.
CASTTGSGNTIYF
TGTGCCAGCACCACAGGCTCTGGAAACACCATATATTTT
>.|TRBV12-3/TRBV12-4|TRBJ2-1|many
CASSPPAVYSYNEQFF
TGTGCCAGCAGTCCCCCAGCCGTATACTCCTACAATGAGCAGTTCTTC
>.|TRBV20-1|TRBJ2-1|few
CSASFRRMFSSYNEQFF
TGCAGTGCTAGCTTTAGGAGGATGTTCAGCTCCTACAATGAGCAGTTCTTC
>TRBD1|TRBV5-6|TRBJ2-3|.
CASSLRGGAYTDTQYF
TGTGCCAGCAGCTTGCGAGGGGGCGCGTACACAGATACGCAGTATTTT
>TRBD2|TRBV2|TRBJ2-1|.
CASTGTSARSYNEQFF
TGTGCCAGCACCGGGACTAGCGCTCGCTCCTACAATGAGCAGTTCTTC
>TRBD2|TRBV28|TRBJ2-7|.
CASSSRTRLAGIYEQYF
TGTGCCAGCAGTTCGAGGACCCGGCTAGCGGGAATCTACGAGCAGTACTTC
>.|TRBV9|TRBJ1-2|.
CASSVGGTNEYGYTF
TGTGCCAGCAGCGTTGGGGGGACAAATGAATATGGCTACACCTTC
>.|TRBV12-3/TRBV12-4|TRBJ2-1|.
CASTELAKAYNEQFF
TGTGCCAGCACCGAGCTAGCGAAAGCCTACAATGAGCAGTTCTTC
>.|TRBV11-1|TRBJ2-7|.
CASTRGALSAYEQYF
TGTGCCAGCACCAGGGGGGCCCTGAGCGCCTACGAGCAGTACTTC
>TRBD2|TRBV11-1|TRBJ2-7|few
CASSLPRGLAGGRYEQYF
TGTGCCAGCAGCTTACCGCGGGGACTAGCGGGAGGGAGGTACGAGCAGTACTTC
>TRBD1|TRBV24-1|TRBJ2-3|few
CATSDPGGQGPTDTQYF
TGTGCCACCAGTGATCCAGGGGGACAGGGCCCAACAGATACGCAGTATTTT
>TRBD2|TRBV7-9|TRBJ2-7|.
CASTTGTTFGYEQYF
TGTGCCAGCACAACTGGGACTACCTTTGGATACGAGCAGTACTTC
>TRBD2|TRBV20-1|TRBJ2-2|.
CSARGLGSGRTTGELFF
TGCAGTGCTAGAGGCCTGGGAAGCGGGAGAACTACCGGGGAGCTGTTTTTT
>.|TRBV5-1|TRBJ2-7|few
CASSQGQRTYEQYF
TGCGCCAGCAGCCAAGGACAGCGAACCTACGAGCAGTACTTC
>.|TRBV7-3|TRBJ2-3|many
CASSPGHNTDTQYF
TGTGCCAGCAGCCCCGGACACAACACAGATACGCAGTATTTT
>.|TRBV5-6|TRBJ2-2|few
CASGPKALGRELFF
TGTGCCAGCGGTCCCAAGGCACTCGGGAGGGAGCTGTTTTTT
>TRBD1|TRBV4-2|TRBJ1-5|.
CASSQDQGANQPQHF
TGTGCCAGCAGCCAAGACCAGGGGGCTAATCAGCCCCAGCATTTT
>.|TRBV29-1|TRBJ2-5|.
CSVGWPVQETQYF
TGCAGCGTTGGATGGCCAGTACAAGAGACCCAGTACTTC
>.|TRBV2|TRBJ1-6|.
CASRTDSPLHF
TGTGCCAGCAGAACGGATTCACCCCTCCACTTT
>.|TRBV6-5|TRBJ1-2|few
CASIKDPRLTYGYTF
TGTGCCAGCATTAAAGACCCTCGGCTGACCTATGGCTACACCTTC
>.|TRBV6-2/TRBV6-3|TRBJ2-5|.
CASRLSVQHQETQYF
TGTGCCAGCAGACTTTCTGTTCAGCACCAAGAGACCCAGTACTTC
>.|TRBV4-2|TRBJ2-3|few
CASSQAAGGDTDTQYF
TGTGCCAGCAGCCAAGCCGCTGGCGGAGACACAGATACGCAGTATTTT
>TRBD1|TRBV20-1|TRBJ2-7|few
CSASFGQGTYEQYF
TGCAGTGCTAGTTTCGGACAGGGAACCTACGAGCAGTACTTC
>TRBD2|TRBV15|TRBJ2-3|few
CATSIPKREAADTQYF
TGTGCCACCAGCATTCCGAAGCGGGAGGCGGCGGATACGCAGTATTTT
>TRBD1|TRBV15|TRBJ1-5|few
CATSRGGTVYQPQHF
TGTGCCACCAGCAGGGGGGGGACAGTCTATCAGCCCCAGCATTTT
>TRBD2|TRBV12-3/TRBV12-4|TRBJ2-3|.
CASSFRLAARTDTQYF
TGTGCCAGCAGTTTTAGGCTAGCGGCCCGAACAGATACGCAGTATTTT
>.|TRBV6-2/TRBV6-3|TRBJ2-1|.
CASSYHNLMEQFF
TGTGCCAGCAGTTACCACAACCTCATGGAGCAGTTCTTC
>.|TRBV7-2|TRBJ2-3|many
CASSPQGRGDTQYF
TGTGCCAGCAGCCCCCAGGGGAGGGGAGATACGCAGTATTTT
>TRBD2|TRBV7-8|TRBJ2-5|few
CASSLSSGMDQETQYF
TGTGCCAGCAGCCTCAGTAGCGGGATGGATCAAGAGACCCAGTACTTC
>TRBD1|TRBV24-1|TRBJ2-2|many
CATSDPAGTVDLSSAGELFF
TGTGCCACCAGTGACCCCGCCGGGACAGTTGACCTATCGTCGGCCGGGGAGCTGTTTTTT